This T cell receptor (beta chain) stems from a study of blood T cell repertoires in COVID-19. Study summary: The samples span acute and convalescent COVID-19 from the United States, Italy and Spain. T cells, B-cell-depleted T cells, or PBMCs provided the cDNA or gDNA that served as material.

Regarding this clone: Other DNA sequences in this specimen translate into the identical CDR3.

The CDR3 contains 15 residues. The germline gives CDR1 MNHEY, CDR2 SVGAGI. Trimming removed 6 bases from V and 0 bases from J; junction bases left unmatched: 7. Original handling: Amplification of reference gene primers was used by the study to estimate nucleated cell counts. Measured with immunoSEQ multiplex PCR; TCRdb has only the in-frame clones, and not every one. V, J and clone size reflect that table, while D and trimming were determined from the DNA. Among about 110,000 clones listed, 76% were seen once. Source material: peripheral blood. The J gene is TRBJ2-5, the V gene TRBV6-5; 7 bases match TRBD2. This TCR came from a woman of 80 years or more with acute or convalescent COVID-19. The CDR3 nucleotides are TGTGCCAGCAGCCGCGGGGGAGGGTACCAAGAGACCCAGTACTTC. It codes for CASSRGGGYQETQYF.